Listed here are 18 T cell receptor beta chains from one sample, sequenced in a study of blood T cell repertoires in COVID-19. Sequencing was performed with immunoSEQ multiplex PCR; in TCRdb, only in-frame clones are kept and a portion is missing. The repertoire has about 400,000 clones, 75% to 90% of them found once; the top ten carry around 7.5%. The specimen was peripheral blood. These TCRs come from an older woman with COVID-19, enrolled during active disease.

The chain employs TRBV11-3 and TRBJ1-2, with D possibly matching TRBD1 (5 bases). The CDR3 runs 14 residues. Per germline, CDR1 SGHNT and CDR2 YENEEA. V was trimmed by 2 bases and J by 2 bases, leaving 9 bases between them. CDR3 protein: CASSLRGTNYGYTF. The CDR3 DNA is TGTGCCAGCAGCTTAAGGGGAACCAACTATGGCTACACCTTC.

The J gene is TRBJ2-5, the V gene TRBV6-1, with a weak D call TRBD1 (7 bases). The CDR3 runs 15 residues. CDR1 is MNHNS and CDR2 is SASEGT in the germline V gene. Trimming cost V 2 bases and J 3 bases, with 13 bases left between them. The CDR3 loop reads CASSEWGRGEETQYF. For the CDR3, the DNA is TGTGCCAGCAGTGAATGGGGCAGGGGGGAAGAGACCCAGTACTTC.

This clone was detected once. CDR3 bases: TGCGCCAGCAGTGGACCGGGACTCCGTCCCGGGGAGCTGTTTTTT. Translating it yields CASSGPGLRPGELFF. The V call is TRBV10-2, the J call TRBJ2-2; TRBD2 might be the D (6 bases). The V end lost 4 bases, the J end lost 6 bases, and 15 bases lay between the germline ends. Germline CDR1 reads WSHSY; CDR2 reads SAAADI. The CDR3 sequence is 15 residues long.

This chain uses TRBV18 with TRBJ2-7; TRBD2 matches at 10 bases. Trimming took 3 bases from V and 2 from J; bases not matched to a gene: 7. CDR3 length equals 16 residues. Germline CDR1 is KGHSH and CDR2 is LQKENI. The CDR3 DNA is TGTGCCAGCTCACCGTTAAGCGGGGGGGAAACCTACGAGCAGTACTTC. Residues: CASSPLSGGETYEQYF.

The J gene is TRBJ1-5, the V gene TRBV16; 9 positions match TRBD1. CDR3 length equals 17 residues. J lost 5 bases, V lost 5 bases, and 13 bases had no gene match. The germline V gene has CDR1 KGHSY and CDR2 FQNENV. CDR3 sequence (DNA): TGTGCCAGCAGCTCATTAGCCGTCGACAGGGGGTATCAGCCCCAGCATTTT. Its protein is CASSSLAVDRGYQPQHF.

J is TRBJ2-3 and V is TRBV7-9, with TRBD2 as a possible D gene (6 bases). The CDR3 length is 16 residues. V dropped 3 bases and J dropped 0 bases, with 13 bases sitting between them. Germline V gives CDR1 SEHNR, CDR2 FQNEAQ (reference sequence). CDR3 amino acids: CASSLGGSPSTDTQYF. In DNA, the CDR3 is TGTGCCAGCAGCTTGGGGGGTTCTCCTAGCACAGATACGCAGTATTTT.

The rearrangement joins TRBV5-1 to TRBJ1-2; tentatively, D is TRBD1 (6 bases). Trimming left V 0 bases short and J 3 bases short, with 36 bases between. The CDR3 has 23 amino acids. Looked up from germline, CDR1 is SGHRS and CDR2 is YFSETQ. The CDR3 reads CASSLVGGKPSSVGQKTYYGYTF. CDR3 bases: TGCGCCAGCAGCTTGGTTGGGGGCAAGCCCAGTAGTGTTGGACAGAAAACTTACTATGGCTACACCTTC. The variable domain in full, with the rest retrieved from reference TRBV5-1 and TRBJ1-2, is KAGVTQTPRYLIKTRGQQVTLSCSPISGHRSVSWYQQTPGQGLQFLFEYFSETQRNKGNFPGRFSGRQFSNSRSEMNVSTLELGDSALYLCASSLVGGKPSSVGQKTYYGYTFGSGTRLTVV.

The rearrangement links TRBV28 to TRBJ1-2; D remains ambiguous. Trimming removed 7 bases from V and 4 bases from J, with 10 bases in between. The CDR3 contains 12 residues. Germline V CDR1 and CDR2: MDHEN, SYDVKM. The CDR3 spells CASTPRGYGYTF. The CDR3 bases are TGTGCCAGCACCCCGAGAGGCTATGGCTACACCTTC.

The V call is TRBV9, the J call TRBJ1-1; D unresolved. Trimming removed 2 bases from V and 6 bases from J, with 11 bases in between. The CDR3 is made up of 13 amino acids. In germline, CDR1 is SGDLS, CDR2 YYNGEE. This CDR3 reads CASSVRSTAEAFF. The CDR3 nucleotides are TGTGCCAGCAGCGTGCGAAGCACGGCTGAAGCTTTCTTT. Drawing the rest from reference TRBV9 and TRBJ1-1, the complete variable domain is DSGVTQTPKHLITATGQRVTLRCSPRSGDLSVYWYQQSLDQGLQFLIQYYNGEERAKGNILERFSAQQFPDLHSELNLSSLELGDSALYFCASSVRSTAEAFFGQGTRLTVV.

CDR3 sequence: CASSLHRFFTGELFF. In DNA form, the CDR3 reads TGTGCCAGCAGCTTACACAGGTTCTTTACCGGGGAGCTGTTTTTT. The V call is TRBV7-2, the J call TRBJ2-2; D might be TRBD1 (5 bases). V lost 2 bases and J lost 5, with 12 bases in between. This CDR3 spans 15 amino acids. Per the germline V gene, CDR1 is SGHTA and CDR2 is FQGNSA.

This clone was detected many times. The chain has TRBV24-1 and TRBJ2-5; TRBD1 aligns across 10 bases. CDR1 and CDR2 (germline): KGHDR, SFDVKD. Unmatched junction bases numbered 5, after V lost 3 bases and J lost 5 bases. This CDR3 has 15 amino acids. In nucleotides, the CDR3 is TGTGCCACCAGTGATGGGGACAGGGGAATCGAGACCCAGTACTTC. Its translation: CATSDGDRGIETQYF.

V is TRBV2 and J is TRBJ1-4; the match to TRBD1 covers 11 bases. This CDR3 has 14 residues. V dropped 8 bases and J dropped 7; count of bases not matched to a gene: 6. From germline, CDR1 is SNHLY and CDR2 FYNNEI. This chain's CDR3 is CASLGGQGGEKLFF. CDR3 nucleotides: TGTGCCAGCTTGGGGGGACAGGGGGGTGAAAAACTGTTTTTT.

V is TRBV27 and J is TRBJ2-7; the match to TRBD1 covers 11 bases. V was clipped by 2 bases and J by 4 bases; unmatched bases: 7. The CDR3 loop spans 16 amino acids. Germline V gene data show CDR1 as MNHEY and CDR2 as SMNVEV (reference sequence). The CDR3 sequence: CASSLEAGTGGYEQYF. Written as DNA, the CDR3 is TGTGCCAGCAGTTTAGAAGCCGGGACAGGGGGTTACGAGCAGTACTTC.

The gene calls are TRBV19 and TRBJ1-5; 12 bases map to TRBD1. The germline CDR1 and CDR2 sequences are LNHDA and SQIVND (reference sequence). V was clipped by 7 bases and J by 4 bases; unmatched bases: 5. The CDR3 is 15 amino acids. CDR3 amino acids: CASNRDRGRNQPQHF. CDR3 sequence (DNA): TGTGCCAGTAATCGGGACAGGGGGCGAAATCAGCCCCAGCATTTT.

CDR3 in amino acids: CASIETSGGNNEQFF. For the CDR3, the DNA is TGTGCCAGTATCGAGACTAGCGGGGGGAACAATGAGCAGTTCTTC. J is TRBJ2-1 and V is TRBV19; the match to TRBD2 covers 13 bases. The V gene's germline CDR1 is LNHDA and CDR2 SQIVND (reference sequence). This CDR3 comprises 15 residues. Trimming cost V 7 bases and J 5 bases; bases outside gene matches: 5.

The chain recombines TRBV27 with TRBJ1-5; 9 bases align to TRBD1. V lost 6 bases to trimming and J lost 5 bases; unmatched junction nucleotides: 8. Looked up from germline, CDR1 is MNHEY and CDR2 is SMNVEV (reference sequence). This CDR3 spans 15 amino acids. As DNA, the CDR3 is TGTGCCAGCAGCCGTGACAGGGGGGGGGATCAGCCCCAGCATTTT. Translated: CASSRDRGGDQPQHF.

This clone was found a few times. The chain recombines TRBV7-9 with TRBJ1-2; D may be TRBD1 (6 bases). Germline V lookup: CDR1 SEHNR, CDR2 FQNEAQ (reference sequence). The V end lost 4 bases, the J end lost 6 bases, and 15 bases lay between the germline ends. The CDR3 runs 14 residues. The CDR3 coding sequence is TGTGCCAGCAGCTCTTCAGGGGACCTTAATGGCTACACCTTC. Amino acids: CASSSSGDLNGYTF.

The rearrangement uses TRBV15 and TRBJ2-2, with D possibly TRBD1 on 6 matching bases. CDR3 length: 17 amino acids. CDR1 is LNHNV and CDR2 is YYDKDF in the germline V gene (reference sequence). V was trimmed by 2 bases and J by 9 bases, leaving 22 bases between them. The CDR3 is CATSRRTGRNDPRELFF. CDR3 DNA: TGTGCCACCAGCAGAAGAACAGGGCGGAATGATCCCCGGGAGCTGTTTTTT.